Only a few counts were recorded for the clone carrying this T cell receptor beta chain. Its matching antigen is unknown. V shed 4 bases and J 6 bases; nucleotides not matched to a gene: 7. CDR3 length: 14 amino acids. The germline CDR1 and CDR2 sequences are LGHDT and YNNKEL (reference sequence). The sample belongs to a study of identical twins. General study results and limits: Memory repertoires showed no such pattern, whereas abundant cord blood beta clonotypes carried fewer insertions.

TCRdb independently ran MiXCR on the 5' RACE reads; one entry per CDR3 protein. Here the sample spans 400,000 to 550,000 distinct CDR3 sequences, approximately 22% being singletons. This sample was also put to use in a study of T cells expressing NK-cell markers. Per that study: Similarly, these clonotypes led the CD3+CD56-NKG2C+ fraction as well in a few donors.

Sequencing used CD4+ T cells sorted from blood. This clonotype originated in a woman younger than 35 in good health. The chain combines TRBV3-1 with TRBJ2-5; 8 bases agree with TRBD1. The DNA of the CDR3 is TGTGCCAGCAGCCTGGGTCCAGGGGGCAAGACCCAGTACTTC. Its translation: CASSLGPGGKTQYF.